This T cell receptor beta chain was sequenced for a study of CD8 T cells in ankylosing spondylitis. Study findings and constraints: A TCR beta motif made of fewer than ten highly homologous variants seemed typical of ankylosing spondylitis blood. Reactive arthritis synovial fluid and blood previously showed some of these motif variants.

This clonotype was picked up many times. Its specificity is not known. V dropped 0 bases and J dropped 3; count of bases not matched to a gene: 3. CDR1 and CDR2 (germline): SGDLS, YYNGEE. The CDR3 consists of 15 residues. Quantitative 5'-RACE with molecular barcodes generated TCR beta libraries. A single record per CDR3 protein comes from TCRdb applying MiXCR to the 5' RACE reads. The sample yields tens of thousands of distinct CDR3 sequences, 2.5% to 3.5% seen once. The sequence derives from a male donor with ankylosing spondylitis or in good health (not recorded which). The V gene is TRBV9, the J gene TRBJ2-7; 10 positions agree with TRBD1. The sample taken for sequencing was blood, either unsorted or a sorted T cell fraction (not recorded which). CDR3 sequence (DNA): TGTGCCAGCAGCGTAGGACAGGGGGCACTCTACGAGCAGTACTTC. Translation: CASSVGQGALYEQYF.